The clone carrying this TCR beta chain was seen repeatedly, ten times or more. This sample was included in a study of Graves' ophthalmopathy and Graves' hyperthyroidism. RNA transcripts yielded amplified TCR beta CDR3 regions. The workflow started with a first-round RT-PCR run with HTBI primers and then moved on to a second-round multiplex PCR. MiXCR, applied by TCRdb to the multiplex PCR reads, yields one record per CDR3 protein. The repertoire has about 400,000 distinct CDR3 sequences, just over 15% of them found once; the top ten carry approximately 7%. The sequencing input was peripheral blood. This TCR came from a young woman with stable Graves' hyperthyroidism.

The CDR3 spells CASSLLANTGELFF. The CDR3 nucleotides are TGTGCCAGCAGTTTATTGGCAAACACCGGGGAGCTGTTTTTT. The genes are TRBV12-3 or TRBV12-4 and TRBJ2-2, with D unclear. Trimming stripped 2 bases from V and 2 bases from J, with 6 bases between. The CDR3 is made up of 14 amino acids.